The rows below give T cell receptor beta chains drawn from one sample of a study of Graves' ophthalmopathy and Graves' hyperthyroidism. TCRdb re-called the multiplex PCR reads through MiXCR, storing one row per CDR3 protein. The sample consists of around 590,000 distinct CDR3 sequences, under 45% of them appearing once. The sample was peripheral blood or thyroid tissue (not recorded which). The receptors shown here come from an adult man with Graves' hyperthyroidism. CDR3s include the opening cysteine and the closing phenylalanine or tryptophan. D genes are given only for firm matches. Rows give clone size only sometimes, using once, few, many, or a class for an expanded clone.

cdr3_aa cdr3_nt cdr3_length clone_size j_call d_call v_call
CASSYSDASSGNTIYF TGTGCCAGCAGTTACTCGGACGCCAGCTCTGGAAACACCATATATTTT 16 . TRBJ1-3 . TRBV6-1
CASSLGVSNEQFF TGTGCCAGCAGCTTGGGGGTTAGCAATGAGCAGTTCTTC 13 few TRBJ2-1 . TRBV5-4
CSSPVQGDEKLFF TGCAGCTCACCGGTGCAGGGGGATGAAAAACTGTTTTTT 13 once TRBJ1-4 TRBD1 TRBV29-1
CATSFNRPYEQYF TGTGCCACCAGCTTTAACCGACCCTACGAGCAGTACTTC 13 . TRBJ2-7 . TRBV24-1
CASSVAGGSANTGELFF TGTGCCAGCAGCGTAGCTGGCGGGAGTGCGAACACCGGGGAGCTGTTTTTT 17 . TRBJ2-2 TRBD2 TRBV9
CASSDYSKTYTEAFF TGTGCCAGCAGTGATTATTCCAAGACCTACACTGAAGCTTTCTTT 15 few TRBJ1-1 . TRBV6-1
CASSLIPGPYNEQFF TGTGCCAGCAGCTTAATTCCGGGCCCTTACAATGAGCAGTTCTTC 15 once TRBJ2-1 . TRBV7-8
CASSLWQANTGELFF TGTGCCAGCAGCTTATGGCAGGCGAACACCGGGGAGCTGTTTTTT 15 many TRBJ2-2 . TRBV7-9
CASSYSLGPNEAFF TGTGCCAGCAGTTACTCGTTAGGACCAAATGAAGCTTTCTTT 14 . TRBJ1-1 . TRBV6-5
CSVVEPSGRSEQYF TGCAGCGTTGTTGAACCCAGCGGGAGATCCGAGCAGTACTTC 14 . TRBJ2-7 TRBD2 TRBV29-1
CASRRTGSSGNTIYF TGTGCCAGCAGGCGTACAGGGTCCTCTGGAAACACCATATATTTT 15 many TRBJ1-3 . TRBV7-8
CASQGLAGGQETQYF TGTGCCAGCCAGGGACTAGCGGGTGGGCAAGAGACCCAGTACTTC 15 . TRBJ2-5 TRBD2 TRBV6-1
CAISGTDTEAFF TGTGCCATCAGTGGGACAGACACTGAAGCTTTCTTT 12 many TRBJ1-1 . TRBV10-3
CASSLLATTGELFF TGTGCCAGCAGCTTGCTAGCAACCACCGGGGAGCTGTTTTTT 14 . TRBJ2-2 . TRBV7-2
CASSLALGGAGELFF TGTGCCAGCAGCTTAGCTCTAGGGGGCGCCGGGGAGCTGTTTTTT 15 many TRBJ2-2 TRBD1 TRBV7-2
CSASEGNSNQPQHF TGCAGTGCTAGTGAGGGGAATAGCAATCAGCCCCAGCATTTT 14 . TRBJ1-5 . TRBV20-1
CASSDGRVGETQHF TGTGCCAGCAGTGACGGCAGGGTGGGTGAGACCCAGCATTTT 14 . TRBJ1-5 . TRBV7-8
CASSQEPTGQETQYF TGTGCCAGCAGCCAAGAGCCGACAGGTCAAGAGACCCAGTACTTC 15 few TRBJ2-5 . TRBV3-1
CASSAGQGIPYEQYF TGTGCCAGCAGCGCAGGACAGGGGATCCCCTACGAGCAGTACTTC 15 . TRBJ2-7 TRBD1 TRBV9
CSSWGSSYEQYF TGCAGCAGTTGGGGCAGCTCCTACGAGCAGTACTTC 12 . TRBJ2-7 . TRBV29-1
CASSPPGGDVEKLFF TGCGCCAGCAGCCCACCTGGGGGGGACGTTGAAAAACTGTTTTTT 15 few TRBJ1-4 . TRBV4-1
CASSSLTGDKSYEQYF TGTGCCAGCAGTTCGCTAACAGGGGACAAGTCCTACGAGCAGTACTTC 16 . TRBJ2-7 TRBD1 TRBV25-1
CASSLAPTADNEKLFF TGTGCCAGCAGCTTAGCTCCCACGGCAGACAATGAAAAACTGTTTTTT 16 many TRBJ1-4 . TRBV7-2
CASRTGTGAFF TGTGCCAGCCGGACAGGGACGGGGGCTTTCTTT 11 many TRBJ1-1 TRBD1 TRBV2
CASSYTGATEAFF TGTGCCAGCAGTTATACAGGGGCGACTGAAGCTTTCTTT 13 many TRBJ1-1 TRBD1 TRBV7-9
CASSSQPGTANQETQYF TGTGCCAGCAGCTCCCAACCGGGGACAGCGAATCAAGAGACCCAGTACTTC 17 few TRBJ2-5 TRBD1 TRBV7-9
CASSFRDRRLSYEQYF TGTGCCAGCAGCTTCCGGGACAGGAGGTTATCCTACGAGCAGTACTTC 16 . TRBJ2-7 TRBD1 TRBV7-2
CATSESGSETQYF TGTGCCACCAGTGAATCAGGGTCGGAGACCCAGTACTTC 13 many TRBJ2-5 . TRBV24-1
CASSSGQGAAGANVLTF TGTGCCAGCAGTTCAGGACAGGGGGCGGCTGGGGCCAACGTCCTGACTTTC 17 few TRBJ2-6 TRBD1 TRBV12-3/TRBV12-4
CATSIGFGGGSYNEQFF TGTGCCACCAGCATTGGGTTTGGGGGGGGCTCCTACAATGAGCAGTTCTTC 17 . TRBJ2-1 TRBD2 TRBV15
CASRPGFTAYEQYF TGTGCCAGCAGGCCAGGATTTACTGCCTACGAGCAGTACTTC 14 few TRBJ2-7 . TRBV28
CASSFRDRGHIIQETQYF TGTGCCAGCAGCTTCCGGGACAGGGGTCATATCATACAAGAGACCCAGTACTTC 18 . TRBJ2-5 TRBD1 TRBV7-9
CASSPDTYEQYF TGTGCCAGCAGCCCGGACACCTACGAGCAGTACTTC 12 many TRBJ2-7 . TRBV7-9
CSVPGQLGQGGLNTEAFF TGCAGCGTTCCTGGACAGCTGGGGCAGGGAGGCTTGAACACTGAAGCTTTCTTT 18 once TRBJ1-1 . TRBV29-1
CASSVQSSYNSPLHF TGCGCCAGCAGCGTGCAGAGCTCCTATAATTCACCCCTCCACTTT 15 many TRBJ1-6 . TRBV5-1
CAWSVLRIYGYTF TGTGCCTGGAGTGTACTGCGGATCTATGGCTACACCTTC 13 . TRBJ1-2 . TRBV30
CSVEVQGAFF TGCAGCGTTGAGGTTCAGGGGGCTTTCTTT 10 once TRBJ1-1 . TRBV29-1
CASSEGLNQPQHF TGCGCCAGCAGTGAAGGACTAAATCAGCCCCAGCATTTT 13 many TRBJ1-5 . TRBV10-2
CASSPPRLRLGSREETQYF TGTGCCAGCTCACCACCGCGACTAAGGCTGGGTTCGAGGGAAGAGACCCAGTACTTC 19 . TRBJ2-5 . TRBV18
CATSLISETGDEKLFF TGTGCCACCAGTCTGATTTCGGAGACAGGAGATGAAAAACTGTTTTTT 16 many TRBJ1-4 . TRBV24-1
CASSQVTGGGFAFF TGCGCCAGCAGCCAAGTAACAGGGGGGGGGTTCGCTTTCTTT 14 . TRBJ1-1 TRBD1 TRBV4-1
CASSADRGRTDTQYF TGTGCCAGCAGTGCCGACAGGGGCCGCACAGATACGCAGTATTTT 15 . TRBJ2-3 TRBD1 TRBV2
CASTRDRGRGERYF TGTGCCAGCACCCGGGACAGGGGGCGAGGCGAGCGGTACTTC 14 . TRBJ2-7 TRBD1 TRBV6-5
CASSFPPGTGATNQPQHF TGTGCCAGCAGTTTCCCCCCGGGCACCGGGGCGACCAATCAGCCCCAGCATTTT 18 once TRBJ1-5 . TRBV7-9
CASSPGGVRSGANVLTF TGCGCCAGCAGTCCAGGGGGCGTAAGGTCTGGGGCCAACGTCCTGACTTTC 17 few TRBJ2-6 TRBD1 TRBV5-1